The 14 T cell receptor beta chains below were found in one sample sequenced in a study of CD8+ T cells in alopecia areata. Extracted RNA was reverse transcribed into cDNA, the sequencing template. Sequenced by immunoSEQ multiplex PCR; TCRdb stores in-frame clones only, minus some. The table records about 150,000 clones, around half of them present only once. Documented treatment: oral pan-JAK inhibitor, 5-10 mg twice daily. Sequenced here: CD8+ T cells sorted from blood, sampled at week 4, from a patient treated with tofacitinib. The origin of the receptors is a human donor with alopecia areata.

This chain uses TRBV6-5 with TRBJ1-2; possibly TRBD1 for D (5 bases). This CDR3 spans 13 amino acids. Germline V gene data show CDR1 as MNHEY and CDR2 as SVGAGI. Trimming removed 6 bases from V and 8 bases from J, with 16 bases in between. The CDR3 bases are TGTGCCAGCAGACTAGAGGGGTCTCGCGGCTACACCTTC. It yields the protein CASRLEGSRGYTF.

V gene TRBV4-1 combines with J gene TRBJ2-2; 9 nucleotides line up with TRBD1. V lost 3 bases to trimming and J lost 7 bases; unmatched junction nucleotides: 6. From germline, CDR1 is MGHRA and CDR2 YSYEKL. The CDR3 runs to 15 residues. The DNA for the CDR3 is TGCGCCAGCAGCCAGGACAGGGGCCTTGGCGGGGAGCTGTTTTTT. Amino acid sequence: CASSQDRGLGGELFF.

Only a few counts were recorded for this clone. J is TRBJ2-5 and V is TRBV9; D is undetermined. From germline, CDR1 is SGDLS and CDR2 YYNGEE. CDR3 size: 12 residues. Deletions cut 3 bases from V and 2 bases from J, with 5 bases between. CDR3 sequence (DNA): TGTGCCAGCAGCGACGAGCAAGAGACCCAGTACTTC. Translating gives CASSDEQETQYF. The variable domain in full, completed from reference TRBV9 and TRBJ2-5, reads DSGVTQTPKHLITATGQRVTLRCSPRSGDLSVYWYQQSLDQGLQFLIQYYNGEERAKGNILERFSAQQFPDLHSELNLSSLELGDSALYFCASSDEQETQYFGPGTRLLVL.

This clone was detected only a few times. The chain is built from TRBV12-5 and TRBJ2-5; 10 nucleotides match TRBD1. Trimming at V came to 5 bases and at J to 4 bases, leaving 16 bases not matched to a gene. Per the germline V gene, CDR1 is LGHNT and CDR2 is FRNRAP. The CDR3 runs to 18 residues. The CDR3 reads CASGLDDRGPPKRETQYF. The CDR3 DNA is TGTGCTAGTGGTCTTGACGACAGGGGGCCTCCAAAGCGAGAGACCCAGTACTTC.

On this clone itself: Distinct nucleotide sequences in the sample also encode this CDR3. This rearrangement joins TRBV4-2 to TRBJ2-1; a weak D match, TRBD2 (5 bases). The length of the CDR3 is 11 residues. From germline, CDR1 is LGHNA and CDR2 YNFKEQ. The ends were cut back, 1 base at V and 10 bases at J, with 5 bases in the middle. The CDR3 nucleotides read TGTGCCAGCAGCCAAGGAGGGGAGCAGTTCTTC. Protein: CASSQGGEQFF.

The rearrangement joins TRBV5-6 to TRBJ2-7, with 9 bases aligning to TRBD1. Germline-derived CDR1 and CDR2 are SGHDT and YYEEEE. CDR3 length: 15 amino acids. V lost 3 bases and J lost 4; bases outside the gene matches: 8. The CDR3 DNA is TGTGCCAGCAGCTGGATGGGACAGGGAGCGTACGAGCAGTACTTC. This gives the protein CASSWMGQGAYEQYF. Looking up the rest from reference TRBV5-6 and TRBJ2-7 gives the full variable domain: DAGVTQSPTHLIKTRGQQVTLRCSPKSGHDTVSWYQQALGQGPQFIFQYYEEEERQRGNFPDRFSGHQFPNYSSELNVNALLLGDSALYLCASSWMGQGAYEQYFGPGTRLTVT.

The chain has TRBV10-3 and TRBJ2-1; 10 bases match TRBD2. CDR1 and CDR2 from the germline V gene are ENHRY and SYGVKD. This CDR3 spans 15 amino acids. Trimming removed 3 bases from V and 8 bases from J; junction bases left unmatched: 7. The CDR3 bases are TGTGCCATCAGTGACAGAGCGGGGGGGCACTATGAGCAGTTCTTC. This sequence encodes CAISDRAGGHYEQFF.

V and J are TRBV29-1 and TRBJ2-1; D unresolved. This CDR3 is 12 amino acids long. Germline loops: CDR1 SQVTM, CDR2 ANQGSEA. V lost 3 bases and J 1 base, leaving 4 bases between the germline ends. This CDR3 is CSVDGSYNEQFF. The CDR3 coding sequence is TGCAGCGTTGATGGTTCCTACAATGAGCAGTTCTTC.

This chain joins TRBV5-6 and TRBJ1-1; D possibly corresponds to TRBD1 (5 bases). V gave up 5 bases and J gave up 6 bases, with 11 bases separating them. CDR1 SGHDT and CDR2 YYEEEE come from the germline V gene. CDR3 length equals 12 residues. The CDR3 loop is CASSPGGAEAFF. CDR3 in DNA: TGTGCCAGCAGTCCGGGGGGAGCTGAAGCTTTCTTT. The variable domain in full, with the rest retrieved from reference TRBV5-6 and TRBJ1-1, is DAGVTQSPTHLIKTRGQQVTLRCSPKSGHDTVSWYQQALGQGPQFIFQYYEEEERQRGNFPDRFSGHQFPNYSSELNVNALLLGDSALYLCASSPGGAEAFFGQGTRLTVV.

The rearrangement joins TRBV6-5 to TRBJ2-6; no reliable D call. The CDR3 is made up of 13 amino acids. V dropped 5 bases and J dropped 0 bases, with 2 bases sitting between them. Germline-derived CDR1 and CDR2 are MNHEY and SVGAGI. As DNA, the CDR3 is TGTGCCAGCAGTGGCTCTGGGGCCAACGTCCTGACTTTC. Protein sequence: CASSGSGANVLTF.

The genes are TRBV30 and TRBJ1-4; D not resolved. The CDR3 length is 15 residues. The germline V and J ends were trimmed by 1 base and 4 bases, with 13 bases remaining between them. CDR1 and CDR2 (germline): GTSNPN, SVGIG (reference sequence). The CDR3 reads CAWSDRVRRNEKLFF. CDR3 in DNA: TGTGCCTGGAGTGACCGAGTACGCCGTAATGAAAAACTGTTTTTT.

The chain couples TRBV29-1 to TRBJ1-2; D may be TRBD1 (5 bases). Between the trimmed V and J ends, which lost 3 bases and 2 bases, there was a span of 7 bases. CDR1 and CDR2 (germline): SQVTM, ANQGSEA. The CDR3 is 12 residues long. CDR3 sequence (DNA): TGCAGCGTTGACAGGGAAAACTATGGCTACACCTTC. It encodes CSVDRENYGYTF.

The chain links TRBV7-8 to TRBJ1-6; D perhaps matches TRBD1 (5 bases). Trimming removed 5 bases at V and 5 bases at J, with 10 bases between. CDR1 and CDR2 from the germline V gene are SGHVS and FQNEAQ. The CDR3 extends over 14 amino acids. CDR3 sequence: CASSPQENNSPLHF. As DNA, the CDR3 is TGTGCCAGCAGCCCACAGGAGAATAATTCACCCCTCCACTTT.

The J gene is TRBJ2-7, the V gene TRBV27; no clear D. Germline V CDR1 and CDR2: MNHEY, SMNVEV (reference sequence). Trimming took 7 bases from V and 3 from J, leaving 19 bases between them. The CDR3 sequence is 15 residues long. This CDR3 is CASNPTADNFYEQYF. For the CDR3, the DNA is TGTGCCAGCAATCCCACGGCCGACAACTTCTACGAGCAGTACTTC.